This T cell receptor beta chain was recorded in a study of beta chain features in type 1 diabetes. For the study at large: Similarity in age, gender and cell yields was seen between patients and healthy donors.

The sample holds a few counts of this clone. Trimming removed 3 bases from V and 7 bases from J; junction bases left unmatched: 9. The CDR3 totals 15 residues. Germline V gives CDR1 KGHSH, CDR2 LQKENI. Of the isolated RNA, all was reverse transcribed, and so the sequenced material was expressed TCRB transcripts. TCRdb's table, derived via immunoSEQ multiplex PCR, lists solely in-frame clones and lacks some. Of around 140,000 clones in the sample, approximately 9.8% were seen once. Sequences were obtained from central memory CD4+ T cells from blood. The source of this sequence is a woman between 40 and 55 years old in good health. V usage is TRBV18 and J usage is TRBJ1-5; 7 positions match TRBD1. CDR3 amino acids: CASSPKGGSGQPQHF. In nucleotides, the CDR3 is TGTGCCAGCTCACCCAAAGGGGGCTCGGGGCAGCCCCAGCATTTT.